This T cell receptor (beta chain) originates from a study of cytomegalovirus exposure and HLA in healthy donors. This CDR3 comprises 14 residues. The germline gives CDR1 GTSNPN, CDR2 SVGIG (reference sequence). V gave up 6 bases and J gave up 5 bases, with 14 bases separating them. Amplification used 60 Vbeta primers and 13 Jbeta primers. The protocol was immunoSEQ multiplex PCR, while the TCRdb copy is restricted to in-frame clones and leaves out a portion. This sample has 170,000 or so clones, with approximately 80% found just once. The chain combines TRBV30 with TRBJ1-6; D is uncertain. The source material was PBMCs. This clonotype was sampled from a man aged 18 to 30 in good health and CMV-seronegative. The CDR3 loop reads CACPRGEDNSPLHF. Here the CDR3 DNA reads TGTGCCTGCCCGCGGGGAGAGGATAATTCACCCCTCCACTTT. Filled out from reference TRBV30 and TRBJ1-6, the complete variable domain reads SQTIHQWPATLVQPVGSPLSLECTVEGTSNPNLYWYRQAAGRGLQLLFYSVGIGQISSEVPQNLSASRPQDRQFILSSKKLLLSDSGFYLCACPRGEDNSPLHFGNGTRLTVT.